Shown below are 21 T cell receptor beta chains from a single sample sequenced in a study of T-cell reconstitution after alpha-beta-depleted transplantation in children. The library targeted TCRbeta and was prepared with unique molecular identifiers. TCRdb re-analysed the PCR reads in MiXCR, keeping a single row per CDR3 protein. Among hundreds of thousands of distinct CDR3 sequences listed, roughly 17% were seen once. Sequenced here: PBMCs from the stem cell graft donor, sampled from the stem cell graft. Receptors were obtained from a human donor who donated a stem cell graft to a child with acute myeloid leukemia.

This clonotype was picked up many times. The V gene is TRBV7-2, the J gene TRBJ2-7; no definite D call. The CDR3 is 14 residues long. The V end was cut by 0 bases, the J end by 1 base, with 7 bases between. CDR1 and CDR2 from the germline V gene are SGHTA and FQGNSA. This CDR3 reads CASSLAIRSYEQYV. CDR3 sequence (DNA): TGTGCCAGCAGCTTAGCGATAAGGTCCTACGAGCAGTACGTC.

This clonotype was counted between two and nine times. The CDR3 reads CASSLHELAKNIQYF. The CDR3 DNA reads TGTGCCAGCAGCTTGCACGAGCTAGCCAAAAACATTCAGTACTTC. The chain recombines TRBV7-2 with TRBJ2-4, with D unclear. V lost 3 bases to trimming and J lost 0 bases, with 9 bases between them. The germline V gene has CDR1 SGHTA and CDR2 FQGNSA. The CDR3 has 15 residues.

J is TRBJ2-2 and V is TRBV12-3 or TRBV12-4, with D possibly being TRBD1 (5 bases). Between the trimmed V and J ends, which lost 3 bases and 3 bases, there was a span of 14 bases. The CDR3 runs 16 residues. The CDR3 spells CASSFSAGRDTGELFF. DNA for the CDR3: TGTGCCAGCAGTTTCAGTGCCGGCAGGGACACCGGGGAGCTGTTTTTT.

This clonotype was seen a few times. The chain joins TRBV5-5 to TRBJ2-1; 12 nucleotides align to TRBD2. After removal of 4 bases from V and 6 bases from J, the junction contained 11 bases not matched to a gene. Germline values: CDR1 SGHKS, CDR2 YYEKEE (reference sequence). The length of the CDR3 is 17 residues. In DNA, the CDR3 is TGTGCCAGCAGCATCCTTACCCTAGCGGGGGGGCGCAATGAGCAGTTCTTC. It specifies CASSILTLAGGRNEQFF. The full variable domain, its missing parts supplied by reference TRBV5-5 and TRBJ2-1, is DAGVTQSPTHLIKTRGQQVTLRCSPISGHKSVSWYQQVLGQGPQFIFQYYEKEERGRGNFPDRFSARQFPNYSSELNVNALLLGDSALYLCASSILTLAGGRNEQFFGPGTRLTVL.

Ten or more counts support this clonotype. The V call is TRBV29-1, the J call TRBJ2-7; TRBD2 is a possible D gene (7 bases). CDR3 length: 15 amino acids. Germline values: CDR1 SQVTM, CDR2 ANQGSEA. Trimming took 8 bases from V and 2 from J, leaving 22 bases between them. CDR3 nucleotide sequence: TGCAGCACCTCCTCCGGGGGGACAAAAACCTACGAGCAGTACTTC. Its translation is CSTSSGGTKTYEQYF.

The V and J genes are TRBV7-2 and TRBJ2-3; 7 bases are shared with TRBD2. Germline assignment: CDR1 SGHTA and CDR2 FQGNSA. V was pared by 3 bases and J by 3 bases, with 12 bases of the junction left unmatched. The CDR3 has 17 amino acids. In DNA, the CDR3 is TGTGCCAGCAGCTTGCTAAGGACTAGTCGGGAGACAGATACGCAGTATTTT. The encoded protein is CASSLLRTSRETDTQYF.

The chain joins TRBV7-7 to TRBJ1-2; TRBD1 aligns across 7 bases. This CDR3 spans 15 amino acids. Germline V CDR1 and CDR2: SSHAT, FNYEAQ (reference sequence). V shed 10 bases and J 8 bases; nucleotides not matched to a gene: 19. The CDR3 nucleotides read TGTGCCACCTCCATATCCACAGGACAGGTGGGAGGCTACACCTTC. Protein sequence: CATSISTGQVGGYTF.

This clonotype has just a few counts. V and J are TRBV4-2 and TRBJ2-3, with 7 positions matching TRBD2. The CDR3 covers 17 residues. Germline CDR1 LGHNA, CDR2 YNFKEQ. Trimming took 3 bases from V and 2 from J; bases not matched to a gene: 11. Here the CDR3 DNA reads TGTGCCAGCAGCCACCCTATCGGGGACTACGACACAGATACGCAGTATTTT. Protein sequence: CASSHPIGDYDTDTQYF.

The gene calls are TRBV7-9 and TRBJ2-1; D gene uncertain. Germline CDR1 and CDR2: SEHNR and FQNEAQ (reference sequence). Trimming took off 2 bases at V and 6 bases at J, with 11 bases between the two ends. The CDR3 contains 14 residues. The CDR3 protein is CASSLPPNRNEQFF. For the CDR3, the DNA is TGTGCCAGCAGCTTACCTCCGAACCGCAATGAGCAGTTCTTC.

This clonotype was seen at least ten times. The chain has TRBV10-3 and TRBJ2-1, with D hard to call. The V gene's germline CDR1 is ENHRY and CDR2 SYGVKD. The CDR3 extends over 15 amino acids. Trimming took off 0 bases at V and 7 bases at J, with 13 bases between the two ends. The CDR3 DNA sequence: TGTGCCATCAGTGAGTCGAAGGGTCCCCGAAATGAGCAGTTCTTC. Protein product: CAISESKGPRNEQFF.

Only a few counts were recorded for this clonotype. The genes are TRBV7-3 and TRBJ2-3; the D is unclear. This CDR3 has 14 residues. Per the germline V gene, CDR1 is SGHTA and CDR2 is FQGTGA. Deletions cut 2 bases from V and 2 bases from J, with 8 bases between. CDR3 in DNA: TGTGCCAGCAGCTTAGCTAGGACCACAGATACGCAGTATTTT. This translates into CASSLARTTDTQYF. The full variable domain, rest sourced from reference TRBV7-3 and TRBJ2-3, is GAGVSQTPSNKVTEKGKYVELRCDPISGHTALYWYRQSLGQGPEFLIYFQGTGAADDSGLPNDRFFAVRPEGSVSTLKIQRTERGDSAVYLCASSLARTTDTQYFGPGTRLTVL.

The gene calls are TRBV5-3 and TRBJ2-2; 10 bases map to TRBD1. TRBV5-3 is noted as an ORF with a role that remains uncertain. The CDR3 runs 18 residues. J gave up 0 bases and V 9 bases, and 14 bases lay outside the gene matches. The CDR3 here is CATTKWDRGPANTGELFF. CDR3 sequence (DNA): TGTGCCACTACGAAATGGGACAGGGGTCCCGCGAACACCGGGGAGCTGTTTTTT.

The chain couples TRBV5-1 to TRBJ2-3; 9 bases line up with TRBD2. The CDR3 is made up of 16 amino acids. The trim removed 0 bases at V and 8 bases at J, leaving 10 bases unmatched. Germline V gene lookup returns CDR1 SGHRS and CDR2 YFSETQ. The CDR3 bases are TGCGCCAGCAGCTTGGCCAGCGGGGGGCTTCCGGGTACGCAGTATTTT. It yields the protein CASSLASGGLPGTQYF.

This clonotype showed up many times. The genes are TRBV29-1 and TRBJ2-3; no clear D gene. V was pared by 3 bases and J by 4 bases, with 8 bases between. Germline V gives CDR1 SQVTM, CDR2 ANQGSEA. The CDR3 loop spans 12 amino acids. The CDR3 reads CSVDVRSDTQYF. CDR3 nucleotides: TGCAGCGTTGATGTCCGGTCAGATACGCAGTATTTT.

This clonotype was observed once. J is TRBJ1-5 and V is TRBV12-3 or TRBV12-4; D unclear. V lost 3 bases, J lost 6 bases, and 3 bases lay in between. The CDR3 has 11 residues. The CDR3 spells CASSFTQPQHF. The CDR3 DNA reads TGTGCCAGCAGTTTTACTCAGCCCCAGCATTTT.

The rearrangement links TRBV30 to TRBJ1-1; D is perhaps TRBD1 (5 bases). The CDR3 has 15 amino acids. The V end lost 3 bases, the J end lost 1 base, and 15 bases lay between the germline ends. Germline V gene sequence: CDR1 GTSNPN, CDR2 SVGIG (reference sequence). The CDR3 DNA is TGTGCCTGGAGCTCCAGATGGGGCGAGAACACTGAAGCTTTCTTT. Its protein is CAWSSRWGENTEAFF.

This clonotype was recorded at least ten times. The chain links TRBV29-1 to TRBJ1-5; D not certain. The length of the CDR3 is 12 residues. Trimming took off 6 bases at V and 4 bases at J, with 10 bases between the two ends. Looked up from germline, CDR1 is SQVTM and CDR2 is ANQGSEA. The CDR3 DNA follows: TGCAGCGTCCAAGAAGTGAATCAGCCCCAGCATTTT. This translates into CSVQEVNQPQHF.

This clonotype was seen more than once but under ten times. The gene calls are TRBV7-8 and TRBJ2-1; D remains ambiguous. V lost 2 bases to trimming and J lost 10 bases, with 18 bases between them. Germline lookup yields CDR1 SGHVS and CDR2 FQNEAQ. There are 15 residues in the CDR3. In nucleotides, the CDR3 is TGTGCCAGCAGCTTAAAATACGGTCTTTTACAGGAGCAGTTCTTC. This translates into CASSLKYGLLQEQFF. Together with reference TRBV7-8 and TRBJ2-1, the CDR3 gives the full variable domain: GAGVSQSPRYKVAKRGQDVALRCDPISGHVSLFWYQQALGQGPEFLTYFQNEAQLDKSGLPSDRFFAERPEGSVSTLKIQRTQQEDSAVYLCASSLKYGLLQEQFFGPGTRLTVL.

This clonotype was counted a few times. The rearrangement joins TRBV5-1 to TRBJ2-1; weak D call: TRBD2 (6 bases). The germline V gene encodes CDR1 SGHRS and CDR2 YFSETQ. V was clipped by 1 base and J by 4 bases, with 12 bases between them. This CDR3 contains 15 residues. The CDR3 nucleotides read TGCGCCAGCAGCTTGACTAGCTCACCTTACAATGAGCAGTTCTTC. Translating gives CASSLTSSPYNEQFF.

There are a few counts of this clonotype. The chain is built from TRBV24-1 and TRBJ2-1; D might be TRBD1 or TRBD2, each matching 6 bases. The CDR3 has 15 amino acids. Germline V gene lookup returns CDR1 KGHDR and CDR2 SFDVKD. V lost 2 bases, J lost 8 bases, and 15 bases lay in between. The DNA of the CDR3 is TGTGCCACCAGTGATTGGGGGGCACAGGGCGATGAGCAGTTCTTC. As protein: CATSDWGAQGDEQFF.

As regards this clonotype: Being one base from a much bigger clone, this may be a read error. J is TRBJ2-3 and V is TRBV6-2 or TRBV6-3, with 12 bases fitting TRBD2. V shed 5 bases and J 2 bases; nucleotides not matched to a gene: 17. This CDR3 region has 20 residues. Germline V gene data show CDR1 as MNHEY and CDR2 as SVGEGT. The CDR3, as DNA: TGTGCCAGCAGTCTAGGGACTAGCGGGTCGTTACCCCCAGTCACAGATACGCAGTATTTT. Translating gives CASSLGTSGSLPPVTDTQYF.